This record concerns one T cell receptor (beta chain) sequence. What it binds is unknown. Assay used: immunoSEQ multiplex PCR; TCRdb lists only in-frame clones, some missing. The table has 950,000 to 1,100,000 clones, around 74% seen once. The CDR3 sequence is 15 residues long. V lost 1 base, J lost 1 base, and 11 bases lay in between. CDR1 is SGHTA, CDR2 FQGNSA, per germline. The sample originates from a study of shared clonotypes between healthy human individuals. Study-wide findings and caveats: Shared clonotypes: 4.5% to 5% naive CD4, approximately 3.4% naive CD8, around 2.2% memory CD4, under 0.5% memory CD8.

The J gene is TRBJ2-7, the V gene TRBV7-2; no firm D call. The clonotype was recovered from a man aged 18 to 29 in good health. Sample: memory CD4+ T cells sorted from blood. Subset given: CD45RA-negative fraction. The CDR3 loop reads CASSLEVVRSYEQYF. DNA of the CDR3: TGTGCCAGCAGCTTAGAGGTGGTCAGATCCTACGAGCAGTACTTC.